Presented here are 21 T cell receptor beta chains from one specimen sequenced in a study of Ad26.COV2.S vaccination and SARS-CoV-2 variants. Stated treatment: about 20 received Ad26.COV2.S at low or high dose, single or two shots; 5 received placebo; per-sample allocation not given. Samples analyzed were those drawn on day 63 after the first vaccine or placebo injection. The assay was immunoSEQ multiplex PCR, and TCRdb's table has in-frame clones only and misses some. The table records approximately 280,000 clones, around 87% of them present only once. Sequenced here: peripheral blood, sampled in a trial of Ad26.COV2.S vaccine versus placebo. The receptors were gathered from a person between 18 and 65 years old who received the Ad26.COV2.S COVID-19 vaccine or a placebo.

The rearrangement joins TRBV25-1 to TRBJ1-1, with D maybe TRBD1 (5 bases). V was cut by 2 bases and J by 5 bases, with 15 bases left in between. Germline V CDR1 and CDR2: MGHDK, SYGVNS. The CDR3 totals 15 residues. The CDR3 reads CASSEGWGTGTEAFF. The CDR3 DNA reads TGTGCCAGCAGTGAAGGCTGGGGGACTGGGACTGAAGCTTTCTTT.

The chain is built from TRBV12-5 and TRBJ1-1; TRBD1 agrees at 8 bases. V lost 2 bases to trimming and J lost 9 bases; unmatched junction nucleotides: 11. Germline loops: CDR1 LGHNT, CDR2 FRNRAP. The CDR3 runs 15 residues. The CDR3 region is CASGLSQGAALKAFF. Here the CDR3 DNA reads TGTGCTAGTGGTTTGTCCCAGGGGGCTGCCCTGAAAGCTTTCTTT. The variable domain in full, with the rest retrieved from reference TRBV12-5 and TRBJ1-1, is DARVTQTPRHKVTEMGQEVTMRCQPILGHNTVFWYRQTMMQGLELLAYFRNRAPLDDSGMPKDRFSAEMPDATLATLKIQPSEPRDSAVYFCASGLSQGAALKAFFGQGTRLTVV.

The rearrangement links TRBV4-1 to TRBJ2-2; 7 bases line up with TRBD1. Germline lookup yields CDR1 MGHRA and CDR2 YSYEKL. The V gene end was trimmed by 2 bases and the J gene end by 4 bases; junction bases not matched to a gene: 10. The CDR3 extends over 17 amino acids. The CDR3 loop reads CASSQHQPRQGTGELFF. CDR3 coding DNA: TGCGCCAGCAGCCAACACCAACCTCGACAGGGCACCGGGGAGCTGTTTTTT.

The V gene is TRBV18, the J gene TRBJ2-7; D remains ambiguous. Trimming cost V 6 bases and J 4 bases, with 16 bases left between them. From germline, CDR1 is KGHSH and CDR2 LQKENI. This CDR3 has 14 amino acids. CDR3 amino acids: CASSPADLWYEQYF. CDR3 sequence (DNA): TGTGCCAGCTCCCCCGCAGATCTTTGGTACGAGCAGTACTTC. Looking up the rest from reference TRBV18 and TRBJ2-7 gives the full variable domain: NAGVMQNPRHLVRRRGQEARLRCSPMKGHSHVYWYRQLPEEGLKFMVYLQKENIIDESGMPKERFSAEFPKEGPSILRIQQVVRGDSAAYFCASSPADLWYEQYFGPGTRLTVT.

The rearrangement uses TRBV27 and TRBJ2-3; D possibly uses TRBD1 or TRBD2 (6 bases each). The V end lost 1 base, the J end lost 0 bases, and 26 bases lay between the germline ends. This CDR3 contains 21 residues. Germline loops: CDR1 MNHEY, CDR2 SMNVEV (reference sequence). In DNA, the CDR3 is TGTGCCAGCAGTTTATATCCTTTTCAAGGGGGGTCCCTGGGGAGCACAGATACGCAGTATTTT. Translating it yields CASSLYPFQGGSLGSTDTQYF.

The chain employs TRBV11-2 and TRBJ2-3, with TRBD1 matching 9 bases. The CDR3 runs 18 residues. J gave up 0 bases and V 1 base, and 8 bases lay outside the gene matches. Looked up from germline, CDR1 is SGHAT and CDR2 is FQNNGV. In DNA form, the CDR3 reads TGTGCCAGCAGCTTAGGCGTGACAGGGGGGCCTAGCACAGATACGCAGTATTTT. It is translated as CASSLGVTGGPSTDTQYF.

The chain has TRBV30 and TRBJ2-3; weak D call: TRBD1 (6 bases). V shed 3 bases and J shed 1 base, with 11 bases lying between them. The CDR3 is made up of 14 amino acids. CDR1 and CDR2 from the germline V gene are GTSNPN and SVGIG (reference sequence). The CDR3 loop reads CAWRIQGRTDTQYF. The CDR3 nucleotides are TGTGCCTGGAGAATTCAGGGGCGCACAGATACGCAGTATTTT.

This clone is a singleton in its sample. This chain uses TRBV2 with TRBJ1-1; no reliable D call. Trimming removed 4 bases at V and 6 bases at J, with 12 bases between. The CDR3 sequence is 13 residues long. Germline CDR1 SNHLY, CDR2 FYNNEI. The CDR3, as DNA: TGTGCCAGCAGTGTGGCGGGGATTGCTGAAGCTTTCTTT. It encodes CASSVAGIAEAFF.

The chain is built from TRBV5-4 and TRBJ1-2, with D maybe TRBD1 (5 bases). V was trimmed by 1 base and J by 2 bases, leaving 9 bases between them. The CDR3 consists of 14 residues. Germline loops: CDR1 SGHNT, CDR2 YYREEE (reference sequence). CDR3 sequence (DNA): TGTGCCAGCAGCTTGAGCGGGGGGAACTATGGCTACACCTTC. Translating gives CASSLSGGNYGYTF. The full variable domain, completed using reference TRBV5-4 and TRBJ1-2, is ETGVTQSPTHLIKTRGQQVTLRCSSQSGHNTVSWYQQALGQGPQFIFQYYREEENGRGNFPPRFSGLQFPNYSSELNVNALELDDSALYLCASSLSGGNYGYTFGSGTRLTVV.

This clone was seen a few times. The V call is TRBV28, the J call TRBJ2-7; 7 bases match TRBD1. The V and J ends lost 6 bases and 0 bases, in that order; junction bases with no gene match: 11. The CDR3 extends over 16 amino acids. Per germline, CDR1 MDHEN and CDR2 SYDVKM. DNA for the CDR3: TGTGCCAGCAGCCCTACGGGGACAGCTATCTCCTACGAGCAGTACTTC. It yields the protein CASSPTGTAISYEQYF. The full variable domain, its missing parts supplied by reference TRBV28 and TRBJ2-7, is DVKVTQSSRYLVKRTGEKVFLECVQDMDHENMFWYRQDPGLGLRLIYFSYDVKMKEKGDIPEGYSVSREKKERFSLILESASTNQTSMYLCASSPTGTAISYEQYFGPGTRLTVT.

This chain uses TRBV5-1 with TRBJ1-4; D is possibly TRBD1 (5 bases). The CDR3 consists of 14 residues. V lost 5 bases and J 3 bases, leaving 11 bases between the germline ends. Germline V gene sequence: CDR1 SGHRS, CDR2 YFSETQ. The CDR3 region has the DNA TGCGCCAGCAGTCCCGGAGGGGCTAATGAAAAACTGTTTTTT. Protein sequence: CASSPGGANEKLFF. The full variable domain, completed using reference TRBV5-1 and TRBJ1-4, is KAGVTQTPRYLIKTRGQQVTLSCSPISGHRSVSWYQQTPGQGLQFLFEYFSETQRNKGNFPGRFSGRQFSNSRSEMNVSTLELGDSALYLCASSPGGANEKLFFGSGTQLSVL.

The chain links TRBV4-1 to TRBJ1-2; D possibly corresponds to TRBD1 (5 bases). This CDR3 is built from 13 residues. The germline gives CDR1 MGHRA, CDR2 YSYEKL. Trimming took off 5 bases at V and 4 bases at J, with 11 bases between the two ends. Here the CDR3 reads CASSGQGGYGYTF. Written as DNA, the CDR3 is TGCGCCAGCAGCGGGCAGGGAGGCTATGGCTACACCTTC.

The chain uses TRBV6-1 and TRBJ2-1; 8 nucleotides line up with TRBD2. V dropped 3 bases and J dropped 8; count of bases not matched to a gene: 9. This CDR3 region has 15 residues. Looked up from germline, CDR1 is MNHNS and CDR2 is SASEGT. CDR3 bases: TGTGCCAGCAGTGACCTAGCGGGTGGGGACGATGAGCAGTTCTTC. Translating gives CASSDLAGGDDEQFF.

CDR3 amino acids: CASGLESTDTQYF. The CDR3 nucleotides are TGTGCCAGCGGGCTAGAATCCACAGATACGCAGTATTTT. V and J are TRBV2 and TRBJ2-3; no reliable D call. V lost 8 bases and J 2 bases, leaving 11 bases between the germline ends. Per germline, CDR1 SNHLY and CDR2 FYNNEI. This CDR3 spans 13 amino acids.

The chain employs TRBV5-1 and TRBJ2-3; D might be TRBD1 (6 bases). The germline V and J ends were trimmed by 0 bases and 7 bases, with 18 bases remaining between them. Germline V gene sequence: CDR1 SGHRS, CDR2 YFSETQ. This CDR3 region has 16 residues. DNA for the CDR3: TGCGCCAGCAGCTTGGCATTAACAGGGACATGGAATACGCAGTATTTT. Protein: CASSLALTGTWNTQYF.

The V gene is TRBV2, the J gene TRBJ1-1; a weak D match, TRBD1 (5 bases). This CDR3 region has 14 residues. The germline CDR1 and CDR2 sequences are SNHLY and FYNNEI. V gave up 3 bases and J gave up 4 bases, with 12 bases separating them. This chain's CDR3 is CASSDTGEATEAFF. The CDR3 nucleotides are TGTGCCAGCAGTGACACAGGCGAGGCCACTGAAGCTTTCTTT.

This clone was seen more than once but under ten times. The chain couples TRBV12-3 or TRBV12-4 to TRBJ1-1; D remains unclear. V was shortened by 3 bases and J by 4 bases, with 9 bases between the two germline ends. This CDR3 contains 13 residues. The CDR3 nucleotides are TGTGCCAGCAGTTTGACCACCGGCACTGAAGCTTTCTTT. Its translation is CASSLTTGTEAFF.

This chain uses TRBV6-5 with TRBJ1-1; 8 bases line up with TRBD1. CDR1 is MNHEY and CDR2 is SVGAGI in the germline V gene. J gave up 7 bases and V 5 bases, and 6 bases lay outside the gene matches. The CDR3 runs to 13 residues. The CDR3 DNA is TGTGCCAGCAGTCTCAGGGGGCGAATTGAAGCTTTCTTT. It yields the protein CASSLRGRIEAFF.

The chain is built from TRBV11-1 and TRBJ2-5, with TRBD1 as a possible D gene (6 bases). Germline assignment: CDR1 SGHAT and CDR2 FQDESV (reference sequence). Trimming removed 4 bases at V and 4 bases at J, with 19 bases between. CDR3 length: 16 amino acids. The chain's CDR3 is CASSSQVWGQGETQYF. In DNA form, the CDR3 reads TGTGCCAGCAGCTCCCAGGTCTGGGGGCAGGGAGAGACCCAGTACTTC.

The chain couples TRBV6-5 to TRBJ2-1; D perhaps matches TRBD2 (6 bases). This CDR3 comprises 15 residues. Germline V gene data show CDR1 as MNHEY and CDR2 as SVGAGI. V lost 11 bases to trimming and J lost 5 bases, with 22 bases between them. The chain's CDR3 is CAASHTSLGHNEQFF. The CDR3 DNA sequence: TGTGCCGCCTCTCACACTAGCTTGGGGCACAATGAGCAGTTCTTC.

The genes are TRBV3-1 (or the pseudogene TRBV3-2) and TRBJ1-6; tentative D call: TRBD1 (6 bases). The V end was cut by 5 bases, the J end by 4 bases, with 18 bases between. The length of the CDR3 is 17 residues. Germline lookup yields CDR1 LGHDT and CDR2 YNNKEL (reference sequence). CDR3 sequence reads: CASSSISRGLYNSPLHF. CDR3 bases: TGTGCCAGCAGCTCAATATCCAGGGGCCTGTATAATTCACCCCTCCACTTT.